This TCR beta chain was captured in a study of response to subunit inactivated influenza vaccine. The CDR3 has 18 amino acids. Germline trimming cut 5 bases from V and 8 bases from J; bases unmatched to any gene: 15. Germline CDR1 and CDR2: MNHEY and SMNVEV (reference sequence). This clonotype was seen a few times. What it binds is not known. Each CDR3 protein is one row after TCRdb ran MiXCR on the RT-PCR reads. The sample has 500,000 to 600,000 distinct CDR3 sequences, around 15% seen once. Study conclusions and caveats: Every seasonal influenza vaccination brings in few new T cells, the authors suggested.

The clonotype was recovered from a man aged 50 to 59 who received an inactivated influenza vaccine. This material consisted of PBMCs from blood, taken approximately 13 days after vaccination. The chain recombines TRBV27 with TRBJ2-2, with TRBD2 matching over 12 bases. CDR3 sequence reads: CASSTRLAGAPSIGELFF. CDR3 bases: TGTGCCAGCAGTACACGACTAGCGGGAGCGCCATCAATTGGGGAGCTGTTTTTT.